Reported below is one T cell receptor (beta chain). The target antigen is unknown. This sample was included in a study of chemoradiotherapy in HPV16-positive cancers. As for the study in general: Candidate HPV-specific T-cell clones and common TCR motifs came from functional assays in a couple of HPV16-positive patients. Study results and limitations: Non-HPV-specific T cells did not expand in tumors during treatment, whereas candidate HPV-specific clones and E7-related motifs did. In HPV16-positive patients, HPV-responsive T-cell expansion tracked better recurrence-free survival.

Clones were sequenced by immunoSEQ multiplex PCR, and TCRdb holds only the in-frame ones, with some missing. The sample shows approximately 7,000 clones, more than 60% of them seen only once. Repeated repertoire sampling spanned the course of chemoradiotherapy. The source material was tumor tissue, sampled from a patient who underwent chemoradiotherapy. The receptor comes from a human donor with HPV-associated anogenital cancer.

CDR3 coding DNA: TGCAGCGTTGAATCTACACCAATAGTCTACACCTTC. Translated, it gives CSVESTPIVYTF. V usage is TRBV29-1 and J usage is TRBJ1-2; D remains unclear. The CDR3 has 12 amino acids. V gave up 2 bases and J gave up 10 bases, with 14 bases separating them. Germline-derived CDR1 and CDR2 are SQVTM and ANQGSEA.